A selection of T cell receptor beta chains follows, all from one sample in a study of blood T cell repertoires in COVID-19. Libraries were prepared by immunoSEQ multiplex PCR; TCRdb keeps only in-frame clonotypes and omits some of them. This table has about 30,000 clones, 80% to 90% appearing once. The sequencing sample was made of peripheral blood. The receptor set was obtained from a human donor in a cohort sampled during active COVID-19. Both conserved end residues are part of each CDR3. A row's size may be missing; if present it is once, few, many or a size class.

CDR3aa: CASSLGQALEAFF; j_gene: TRBJ1-1; v_gene: TRBV11-1; abundance: few
CDR3aa: CASSQPSPGAVSFF; j_gene: TRBJ2-1; v_gene: TRBV3-1/TRBV3-2; abundance: once
CDR3aa: CASSQSRVEAYTF; j_gene: TRBJ1-2; v_gene: TRBV14; abundance: few
CDR3aa: CASIWTGNYGYTF; j_gene: TRBJ1-2; v_gene: TRBV2; abundance: NA
CDR3aa: CASSGGAPNEQFF; j_gene: TRBJ2-1; v_gene: TRBV28; abundance: NA
CDR3aa: CASSNGQGAGTDTQYF; j_gene: TRBJ2-3; v_gene: TRBV6-2/TRBV6-3; abundance: NA
CDR3aa: CASSSSQGGRNYGYTF; j_gene: TRBJ1-2; v_gene: TRBV18; abundance: once
CDR3aa: CASSLWASSKTQYF; j_gene: TRBJ2-5; v_gene: TRBV27; abundance: NA
CDR3aa: CASSLVGYLQTQYF; j_gene: TRBJ2-5; v_gene: TRBV7-7; abundance: NA
CDR3aa: CASSPWAGRSDTQYF; j_gene: TRBJ2-3; v_gene: TRBV7-8; abundance: once
CDR3aa: CASSDRTNEKLFF; j_gene: TRBJ1-4; v_gene: TRBV18; abundance: NA
CDR3aa: CSVGQYNEQFF; j_gene: TRBJ2-1; v_gene: TRBV29-1; abundance: NA
CDR3aa: CASSPGTSRETQYF; j_gene: TRBJ2-5; v_gene: TRBV18; abundance: NA
CDR3aa: CASSLDHRESGYTF; j_gene: TRBJ1-2; v_gene: TRBV11-2; abundance: once
CDR3aa: CASSLRDRAFSSEKLFF; j_gene: TRBJ1-4; v_gene: TRBV5-1; abundance: NA
CDR3aa: CASSYQTATEAFF; j_gene: TRBJ1-1; v_gene: TRBV6-5; abundance: once
CDR3aa: CASARGEYNEQFF; j_gene: TRBJ2-1; v_gene: TRBV4-2; abundance: few
CDR3aa: CASSSKKGTTQETQYF; j_gene: TRBJ2-5; v_gene: TRBV7-9; abundance: NA
CDR3aa: CASSLGVADTQYF; j_gene: TRBJ2-3; v_gene: TRBV5-1; abundance: NA
CDR3aa: CASSPGEAGNTIYF; j_gene: TRBJ1-3; v_gene: TRBV7-8; abundance: once
CDR3aa: CASSPRTGGVTGELFF; j_gene: TRBJ2-2; v_gene: TRBV7-2; abundance: NA
CDR3aa: CASSVEGQRPDEKLFF; j_gene: TRBJ1-4; v_gene: TRBV9; abundance: NA
CDR3aa: CSVWTVDYGYTF; j_gene: TRBJ1-2; v_gene: TRBV29-1; abundance: once
CDR3aa: CASSYTGQGSGYTF; j_gene: TRBJ1-2; v_gene: TRBV6-5; abundance: once
CDR3aa: CASSAGLWNTEAFF; j_gene: TRBJ1-1; v_gene: TRBV9; abundance: NA
CDR3aa: CASSYRQAPEAFF; j_gene: TRBJ1-1; v_gene: TRBV3-1/TRBV3-2; abundance: NA
CDR3aa: CASSPGTIEQFF; j_gene: TRBJ2-1; v_gene: TRBV18; abundance: NA
CDR3aa: CASSIARDGYTF; j_gene: TRBJ1-2; v_gene: TRBV19; abundance: NA
CDR3aa: CASRRDLTDTQYF; j_gene: TRBJ2-3; v_gene: TRBV5-6; abundance: NA
CDR3aa: CASSRAGLGQETQYF; j_gene: TRBJ2-5; v_gene: TRBV19; abundance: NA
CDR3aa: CASSTQSYLANRVGNTIYF; j_gene: TRBJ1-3; v_gene: TRBV19; abundance: NA
CDR3aa: CASSGTSHPETQYF; j_gene: TRBJ2-5; v_gene: TRBV2; abundance: NA
CDR3aa: CASTAWGTGGGQPQHF; j_gene: TRBJ1-5; v_gene: TRBV19; abundance: NA